The sequence of this T cell receptor (beta chain) was determined in a study of blood T cell repertoires in COVID-19. As processed by the authors: Amplifying reference gene primers gave estimates of nucleated cell counts. This table comes from immunoSEQ multiplex PCR, and its TCRdb copy is limited to in-frame clones, with some not included. For V, J and clone size, that table is used; D and trimming come from the DNA. The top ten hold about 45% of the sample, which has tens of thousands of clones, 89% seen once. This clone was detected only once. Sample: peripheral blood. The sequence was obtained from a human donor with acute or convalescent COVID-19. The donor label of this sample is uncertain.

The CDR3 protein is CASSSAVVGGEQYF. In DNA, the CDR3 is TGTGCCAGCAGCTCAGCCGTGGTGGGAGGCGAGCAGTACTTC. The J gene is TRBJ2-7, the V gene TRBV7-6, with TRBD2 as a possible D gene (6 bases). V was clipped by 4 bases and J by 6 bases, with 16 bases between them. The CDR3 has 14 residues. CDR1 SGHVS and CDR2 FNYEAQ come from the germline V gene.